This section outlines one T cell receptor beta chain sequence together with its context. Its matching antigen is unknown. The sample comes from a study of cytomegalovirus exposure and HLA in healthy donors. Findings of the study overall: The dataset shows that most TCR sequences were rare, while some public TCRs occurred in many donors.

The primer mix had 60 Vbeta and 13 Jbeta primers. Here immunoSEQ multiplex PCR was the method, and the copy in TCRdb shows in-frame clones only, minus some. The profile shows over 85,000 clones, 70% to 90% of them singletons. Per germline, CDR1 SGDLS and CDR2 YYNGEE. The CDR3 consists of 16 residues. V shed 2 bases, J shed 5 bases, and the junction held 9 bases outside the gene matches. Sequenced: PBMCs. The chain has TRBV9 and TRBJ2-3; 9 positions match TRBD2. This clonotype originated in a man aged 40-49 years in good health and CMV-seronegative. The CDR3 DNA reads TGTGCCAGCAGCGTGAGCCTAGCGGGGATTGGAGATACGCAGTATTTT. Residues: CASSVSLAGIGDTQYF.